The clone carrying this TCR beta chain was detected many times. Its matching antigen is unknown. This CDR3 has 14 residues. CDR1 is SEHNR, CDR2 FQNEAQ, per germline (reference sequence). V lost 4 bases and J 7 bases, leaving 14 bases between the germline ends. The method was immunoSEQ multiplex PCR; TCRdb's version includes in-frame clones alone and lacks a portion of them. The repertoire has 110,000 to 150,000 clones, around 85% of them found once; the top ten carry around 8%. This sample is drawn from a study of T cell responses to AZD1222 COVID-19 vaccine. Study-wide results and caveats: Breadth and depth of Spike-specific TCRs rose after two AZD1222 doses.

The chain links TRBV7-9 to TRBJ1-3; no firm D call. The clonotype originates from an adult in good health. This specimen was peripheral blood, taken on day 0 of AZD1222 vaccination. CDR3 nucleotide sequence: TGTGCCAGCAGCTCGGGTCAGCCCGGGAACACCATATATTTT. Protein sequence: CASSSGQPGNTIYF. Using reference TRBV7-9 and TRBJ1-3 for the parts outside the CDR3, the full variable domain is DTGVSQNPRHKITKRGQNVTFRCDPISEHNRLYWYRQTLGQGPEFLTYFQNEAQLEKSRLLSDRFSAERPKGSFSTLEIQRTEQGDSAMYLCASSSGQPGNTIYFGEGSWLTVV.